These T cell receptor beta chains were read from a single sample in a study of cytomegalovirus exposure and HLA in healthy donors. Data came from immunoSEQ multiplex PCR; TCRdb stores just in-frame clones and leaves some out. The sample shows fewer than 45,000 clones, about 80% of them seen only once. The sample taken for sequencing was PBMCs. The receptors were gathered from a male donor in good health and CMV-seronegative. Each CDR3 is given with its conserved first and last residue. The D gene is left open where the match is weak. Not every row has a clone size; where given, it reads once, few, many or a size class.

TRBJ1-1 NA NA TRBV19 TGTGCCAGTATTTCTGAGGGCACTGAAGCTTTCTTT CASISEGTEAFF
TRBJ1-3 NA NA TRBV4-3 TGCGCCAGCAGCCAAGATCCGTCGAACACCATATATTTT CASSQDPSNTIYF
TRBJ2-7 NA NA TRBV7-9 TGTGCCAGCAGCTATCGACAGGATAGCTACGAGCAGTACTTC CASSYRQDSYEQYF
TRBJ2-1 TRBD2 NA TRBV5-1 TGCGCCAGCAGCGCCCCTGGGGGACTAGCCTACAATGAGCAGTTCTTC CASSAPGGLAYNEQFF
TRBJ1-6 NA once TRBV6-6 TGTGCCAGCAGGACACGGACAGATTCATATAATTCACCCCTCCACTTT CASRTRTDSYNSPLHF
TRBJ1-6 NA NA TRBV19 TGTGCCAGTAGTATCCGGGCGGGGAATTCACCCCTCCACTTT CASSIRAGNSPLHF
TRBJ1-5 TRBD1 NA TRBV28 TGTGCCAGCAGTCCCAGCCGGACAGGGGAAAATCAGCCCCAGCATTTT CASSPSRTGENQPQHF
TRBJ2-1 NA few TRBV18 TGTGCCAGCTCACCACCGCCAGGGGGGAATGAGCAGTTCTTC CASSPPPGGNEQFF
TRBJ1-1 TRBD1 NA TRBV5-1 TGCGCCAGCGGTACAGGGGGAAACACTGAAGCTTTCTTT CASGTGGNTEAFF
TRBJ2-5 TRBD1 NA TRBV6-5 TGTGCCAGCAGGCCTGCCAGGGGGCACGGAGAGACCCAGTACTTC CASRPARGHGETQYF
TRBJ2-7 TRBD1 NA TRBV9 TGTGCCAGCAGCGTGGGACAGGGGTTTTACGAGCAGTACTTC CASSVGQGFYEQYF
TRBJ1-6 NA few TRBV2 TGTGCCAGCCTGGGGGGGGTCTATAATTCACCCCTCCACTTT CASLGGVYNSPLHF
TRBJ2-1 NA NA TRBV10-2 TGCGCCACGTCTAGGGGGGGGCCCTACAATGAGCAGTTCTTC CATSRGGPYNEQFF
TRBJ1-1 NA few TRBV29-1 TGCAGCGTTGAAGGAGGGAGCCCTGAAGCTTTCTTT CSVEGGSPEAFF
TRBJ2-5 TRBD2 NA TRBV19 TGTGCCAGTAGTATAGTGGGAGGGGAGACCCAGTACTTC CASSIVGGETQYF
TRBJ1-1 TRBD1 NA TRBV6-6 TGTGCCAGCAGTTACCCGTTGGGGACAGCAGACACTGAAGCTTTCTTT CASSYPLGTADTEAFF
TRBJ1-1 NA NA TRBV27 TGTGCCAGCAGTTTATCATCCGCCGGGACTGAAGCTTTCTTT CASSLSSAGTEAFF
TRBJ1-4 NA NA TRBV4-1 TGCGCCAGCAGCCAAACCCCCGGGACAAGGAATGAAAAACTGTTTTTT CASSQTPGTRNEKLFF
TRBJ1-1 NA few TRBV19 TGTGCCAGTAGTAGGGGGGACACTGAAGCTTTCTTT CASSRGDTEAFF